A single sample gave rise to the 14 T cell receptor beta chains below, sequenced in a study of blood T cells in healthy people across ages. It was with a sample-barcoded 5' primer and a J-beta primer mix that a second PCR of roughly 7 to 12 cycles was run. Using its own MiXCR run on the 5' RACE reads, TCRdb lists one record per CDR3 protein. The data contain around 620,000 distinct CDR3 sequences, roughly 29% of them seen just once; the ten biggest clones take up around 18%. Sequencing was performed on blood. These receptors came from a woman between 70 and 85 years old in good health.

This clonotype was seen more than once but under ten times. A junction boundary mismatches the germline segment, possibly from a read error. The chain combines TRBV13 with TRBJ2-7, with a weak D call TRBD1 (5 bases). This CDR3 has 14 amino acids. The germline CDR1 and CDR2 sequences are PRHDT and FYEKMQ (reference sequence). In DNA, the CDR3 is TGTGCCAGCACCCTAGTGGTTGGGGCCTACGAGCAGCACTTC. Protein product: CASTLVVGAYEQHF.

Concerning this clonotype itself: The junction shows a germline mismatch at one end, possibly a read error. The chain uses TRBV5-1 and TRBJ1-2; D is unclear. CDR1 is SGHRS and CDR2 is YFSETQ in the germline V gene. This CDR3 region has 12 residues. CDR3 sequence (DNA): TGCGCCAGCAGCCGGGAGAGCTATGTCTACACCTTC. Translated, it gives CASSRESYVYTF.

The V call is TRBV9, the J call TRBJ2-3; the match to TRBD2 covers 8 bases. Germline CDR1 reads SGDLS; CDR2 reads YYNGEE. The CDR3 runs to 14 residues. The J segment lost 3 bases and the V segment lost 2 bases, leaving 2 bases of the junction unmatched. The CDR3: CASSVRGGTDTQYF. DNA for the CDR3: TGTGCCAGCAGCGTGCGCGGGGGGACAGATACGCAGTATTTT.

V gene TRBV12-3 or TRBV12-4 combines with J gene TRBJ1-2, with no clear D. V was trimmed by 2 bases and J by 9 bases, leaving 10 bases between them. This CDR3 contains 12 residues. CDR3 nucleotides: TGTGCCAGCAGTTTAAGCGGGGTTCGCTACACCTTC. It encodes CASSLSGVRYTF.

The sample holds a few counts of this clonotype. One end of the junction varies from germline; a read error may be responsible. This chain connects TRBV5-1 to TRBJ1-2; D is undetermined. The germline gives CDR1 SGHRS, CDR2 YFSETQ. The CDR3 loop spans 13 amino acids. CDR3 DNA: TGCGCCAGCAGCTCGGACGTTAACTATGACTACACCTTC. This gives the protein CASSSDVNYDYTF.

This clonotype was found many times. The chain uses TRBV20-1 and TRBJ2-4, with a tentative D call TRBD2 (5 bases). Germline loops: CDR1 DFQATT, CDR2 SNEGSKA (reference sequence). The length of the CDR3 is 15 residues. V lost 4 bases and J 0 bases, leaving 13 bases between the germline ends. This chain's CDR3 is CSATGLELAKNIQYF. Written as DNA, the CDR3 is TGCAGTGCTACGGGGTTGGAACTAGCCAAAAACATTCAGTACTTC.

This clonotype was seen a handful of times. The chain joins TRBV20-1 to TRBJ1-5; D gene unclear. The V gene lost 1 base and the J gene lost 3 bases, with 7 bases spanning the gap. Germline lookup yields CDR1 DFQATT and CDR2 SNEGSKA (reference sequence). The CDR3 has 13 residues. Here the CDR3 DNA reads TGCAGTGCTAGAGGGACCCCCAATCAGCCCCAGCATTTT. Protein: CSARGTPNQPQHF.

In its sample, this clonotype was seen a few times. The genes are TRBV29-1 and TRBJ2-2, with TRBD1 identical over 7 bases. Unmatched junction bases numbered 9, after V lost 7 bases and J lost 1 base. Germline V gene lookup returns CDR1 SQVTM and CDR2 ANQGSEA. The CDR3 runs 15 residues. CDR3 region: CSGRSGTENTGELFF. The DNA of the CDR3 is TGCAGCGGAAGATCCGGGACAGAGAACACCGGGGAGCTGTTTTTT.

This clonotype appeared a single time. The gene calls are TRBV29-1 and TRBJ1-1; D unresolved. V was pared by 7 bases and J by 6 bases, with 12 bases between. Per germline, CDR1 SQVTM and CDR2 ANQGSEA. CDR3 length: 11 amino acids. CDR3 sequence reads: CSAEGMAEAFF. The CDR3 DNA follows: TGCAGCGCTGAGGGTATGGCTGAAGCTTTCTTT. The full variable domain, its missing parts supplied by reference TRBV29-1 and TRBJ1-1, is SAVISQKPSRDICQRGTSLTIQCQVDSQVTMMFWYRQQPGQSLTLIATANQGSEATYESGFVIDKFPISRPNLTFSTLTVSNMSPEDSSIYLCSAEGMAEAFFGQGTRLTVV.

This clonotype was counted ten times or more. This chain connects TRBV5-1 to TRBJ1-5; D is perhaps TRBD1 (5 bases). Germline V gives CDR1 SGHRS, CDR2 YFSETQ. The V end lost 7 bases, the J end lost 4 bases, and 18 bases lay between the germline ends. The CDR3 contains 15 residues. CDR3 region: CASASTDSLNQPQHF. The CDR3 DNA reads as TGCGCCAGCGCCTCCACCGACAGCCTTAATCAGCCCCAGCATTTT.

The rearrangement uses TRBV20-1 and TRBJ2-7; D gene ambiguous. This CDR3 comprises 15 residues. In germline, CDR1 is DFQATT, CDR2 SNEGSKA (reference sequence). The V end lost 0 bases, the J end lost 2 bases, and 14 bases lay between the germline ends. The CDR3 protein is CSARDVLKPTYEQYF. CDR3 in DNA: TGCAGTGCTAGAGACGTGTTAAAGCCTACCTACGAGCAGTACTTC.

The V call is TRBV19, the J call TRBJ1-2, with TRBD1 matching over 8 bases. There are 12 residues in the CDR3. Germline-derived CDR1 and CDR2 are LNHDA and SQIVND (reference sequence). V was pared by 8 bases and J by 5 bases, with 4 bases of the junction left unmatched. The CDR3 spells CASVDRAYGYTF. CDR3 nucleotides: TGTGCCAGTGTGGACAGGGCATATGGCTACACCTTC.

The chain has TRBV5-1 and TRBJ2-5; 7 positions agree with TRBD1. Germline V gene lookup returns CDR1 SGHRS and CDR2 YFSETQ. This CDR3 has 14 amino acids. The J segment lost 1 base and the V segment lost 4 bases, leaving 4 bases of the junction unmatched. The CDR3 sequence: CASSDDRVQETQYF. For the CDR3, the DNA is TGCGCCAGCAGCGATGACAGGGTCCAAGAGACCCAGTACTTC. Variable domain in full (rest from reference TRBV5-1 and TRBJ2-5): KAGVTQTPRYLIKTRGQQVTLSCSPISGHRSVSWYQQTPGQGLQFLFEYFSETQRNKGNFPGRFSGRQFSNSRSEMNVSTLELGDSALYLCASSDDRVQETQYFGPGTRLLVL.

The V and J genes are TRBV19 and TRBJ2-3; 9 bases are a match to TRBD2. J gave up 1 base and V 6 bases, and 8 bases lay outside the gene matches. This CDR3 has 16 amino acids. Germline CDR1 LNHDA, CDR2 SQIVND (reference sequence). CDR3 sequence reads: CASRGTSRYGTDTQYF. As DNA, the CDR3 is TGTGCCAGTAGAGGGACTAGCCGGTATGGCACAGATACGCAGTATTTT.